The T cell receptor beta chain described here comes from a study of early T cells in non-severe SARS-CoV-2 infection. Study overall: With bulk RNA from unsorted whole blood as input, sequencing yielded unpaired chains.

Points from the study as a whole: The VDJdb matching leaned toward anti-spike CD8 responses and overlooked private and CD4 specificities.

This clonotype was seen a handful of times. Its antigen is not known. V lost 5 bases to trimming and J lost 5 bases, with 12 bases between them. This CDR3 is built from 13 residues. Germline CDR1 reads LNHNV; CDR2 reads YYDKDF (reference sequence). Unique molecular identifiers were attached to individual cDNA molecules. In TCRdb, the 5' RACE reads were re-called with MiXCR into one record per CDR3 protein. The data hold just over 65,000 distinct CDR3 sequences, with less than 15% observed a single time. This receptor was taken from an adult who was a healthcare worker with PCR-confirmed SARS-CoV-2 infection or an uninfected control (not recorded which). The V and J genes are TRBV15 and TRBJ1-1; tentatively, D is TRBD1 (5 bases). Sequencing was done on a sample of whole blood. The CDR3, as DNA: TGTGCCACCAGCGGGGACTCCGGGACTGAAGCTTTCTTT. Protein: CATSGDSGTEAFF. Full variable domain (rest looked up from reference TRBV15 and TRBJ1-1): DAMVIQNPRYQVTQFGKPVTLSCSQTLNHNVMYWYQQKSSQAPKLLFHYYDKDFNNEADTPDNFQSRRPNTSFCFLDIRSPGLGDTAMYLCATSGDSGTEAFFGQGTRLTVV.